This is a list of T cell receptor beta chains from one sample in a study of T-cell memory formation after mild COVID-19. MiXCR was run by TCRdb on the 5' RACE reads, yielding one entry per CDR3 protein. Among over 150,000 distinct CDR3 sequences listed, approximately 12% were seen once. Sequencing was performed on PBMCs or a T cell subset sorted from them (not recorded which). The source is a man aged 18 to 29 who had mild COVID-19 (a few samples of this study predate the infection). Cell type and time point are not known. The CDR3 runs from the conserved cysteine through the conserved F or W. Fields, in order: CDR3 protein, CDR3 DNA, clone size, D gene, J gene, CDR3 length, V gene. A D gene is named only where the DNA matches it firmly. Clone size appears in some rows only: once, few, many, or a class for an expanded clone.

CASSPGTKETQYF	TGCGCCAGCAGCCCCGGGACGAAGGAGACCCAGTACTTC	few	NA	TRBJ2-5	13	TRBV5-1
CASSFGGANVLTF	TGTGCCAGCAGCTTCGGAGGGGCCAACGTCCTGACTTTC	NA	NA	TRBJ2-6	13	TRBV7-3
CASSYSIQGRDKETQYF	TGTGCCAGCAGTTACTCGATTCAGGGGAGGGATAAAGAGACCCAGTACTTC	NA	NA	TRBJ2-5	17	TRBV6-2/TRBV6-3
CSASVASGAADTQYF	TGCAGTGCTAGCGTGGCTAGCGGGGCGGCAGATACGCAGTATTTT	NA	TRBD2	TRBJ2-3	15	TRBV20-1
CASSLYSTNTGELFF	TGTGCCAGCAGTTTATACAGCACGAACACCGGGGAGCTGTTTTTT	NA	NA	TRBJ2-2	15	TRBV28
CASSQERQTQYF	TGTGCCAGCAGCCAAGAGCGACAGACCCAGTACTTC	few	NA	TRBJ2-5	12	TRBV4-2
CATSRTDTQYF	TGTGCCACCAGCAGAACAGATACGCAGTATTTT	NA	NA	TRBJ2-3	11	TRBV15
CSTIQGAENTEAFF	TGCAGCACCATACAGGGGGCCGAGAACACTGAAGCTTTCTTT	NA	TRBD1	TRBJ1-1	14	TRBV29-1
CASSSPARAEKLFF	TGTGCCAGCAGTTCCCCGGCGAGGGCTGAAAAACTGTTTTTT	NA	NA	TRBJ1-4	14	TRBV27
CASSRDFSYEQYF	TGTGCCAGCAGCCGGGACTTCTCCTACGAGCAGTACTTC	NA	NA	TRBJ2-7	13	TRBV9
CASSQDETQYF	TGTGCCAGCAGCCAAGACGAGACCCAGTACTTC	many	NA	TRBJ2-5	11	TRBV3-1
CASSLGAMNTEAFF	TGCGCCAGCAGCTTGGGGGCCATGAACACTGAAGCTTTCTTT	few	NA	TRBJ1-1	14	TRBV5-1
CASSSQGQAYYGYTF	TGTGCCAGCAGTTCCCAGGGACAGGCCTACTATGGCTACACCTTC	NA	TRBD1	TRBJ1-2	15	TRBV6-5
CASGQGNNYGYTF	TGTGCCAGCGGGCAGGGGAACAACTATGGCTACACCTTC	NA	NA	TRBJ1-2	13	TRBV2
CSAGPGFNQPQHF	TGCAGTGCTGGGCCGGGTTTCAATCAGCCCCAGCATTTT	NA	NA	TRBJ1-5	13	TRBV20-1
CASSFRGGAFF	TGTGCCAGCAGTTTTCGAGGTGGGGCTTTCTTT	NA	NA	TRBJ1-1	11	TRBV28
CASRRGETQYF	TGTGCCAGCAGAAGAGGGGAGACCCAGTACTTC	many	NA	TRBJ2-5	11	TRBV7-2
CAIFGVRGDYGYTF	TGTGCCATCTTTGGTGTCAGGGGGGACTATGGCTACACCTTC	few	TRBD1	TRBJ1-2	14	TRBV10-3
CASSYQRGVTYEQYF	TGTGCCAGCAGTTACCAGCGGGGGGTTACCTACGAGCAGTACTTC	NA	TRBD2	TRBJ2-7	15	TRBV6-5
CASTQVNTEAFF	TGCGCCAGCACACAGGTGAACACTGAAGCTTTCTTT	NA	NA	TRBJ1-1	12	TRBV10-2
CASSPGGRPYGYTF	TGTGCCAGCAGCCCCGGGGGCCGCCCCTATGGCTACACCTTC	NA	NA	TRBJ1-2	14	TRBV3-1
CASSSSWTEENTGELFF	TGTGCCAGCAGCTCCTCTTGGACAGAAGAGAACACCGGGGAGCTGTTTTTT	few	NA	TRBJ2-2	17	TRBV7-9
CASSSLWTGTGLNSPLHF	TGTGCCAGCAGTTCACTCTGGACCGGGACAGGGCTAAATTCACCCCTCCACTTT	NA	TRBD1	TRBJ1-6	18	TRBV6-5
CAISLTGGGGEKLFF	TGTGCCATCAGTCTCACCGGGGGCGGAGGGGAAAAACTGTTTTTT	NA	NA	TRBJ1-4	15	TRBV10-3
CASGVGANTGELFF	TGTGCCAGCGGTGTGGGGGCGAACACCGGGGAGCTGTTTTTT	NA	NA	TRBJ2-2	14	TRBV9
CASSEVTQYF	TGTGCCAGCAGTGAAGTTACGCAGTATTTT	NA	NA	TRBJ2-3	10	TRBV2
CASREPLGSTDTQYF	TGTGCCAGCAGAGAACCCTTGGGCAGCACAGATACGCAGTATTTT	NA	NA	TRBJ2-3	15	TRBV2